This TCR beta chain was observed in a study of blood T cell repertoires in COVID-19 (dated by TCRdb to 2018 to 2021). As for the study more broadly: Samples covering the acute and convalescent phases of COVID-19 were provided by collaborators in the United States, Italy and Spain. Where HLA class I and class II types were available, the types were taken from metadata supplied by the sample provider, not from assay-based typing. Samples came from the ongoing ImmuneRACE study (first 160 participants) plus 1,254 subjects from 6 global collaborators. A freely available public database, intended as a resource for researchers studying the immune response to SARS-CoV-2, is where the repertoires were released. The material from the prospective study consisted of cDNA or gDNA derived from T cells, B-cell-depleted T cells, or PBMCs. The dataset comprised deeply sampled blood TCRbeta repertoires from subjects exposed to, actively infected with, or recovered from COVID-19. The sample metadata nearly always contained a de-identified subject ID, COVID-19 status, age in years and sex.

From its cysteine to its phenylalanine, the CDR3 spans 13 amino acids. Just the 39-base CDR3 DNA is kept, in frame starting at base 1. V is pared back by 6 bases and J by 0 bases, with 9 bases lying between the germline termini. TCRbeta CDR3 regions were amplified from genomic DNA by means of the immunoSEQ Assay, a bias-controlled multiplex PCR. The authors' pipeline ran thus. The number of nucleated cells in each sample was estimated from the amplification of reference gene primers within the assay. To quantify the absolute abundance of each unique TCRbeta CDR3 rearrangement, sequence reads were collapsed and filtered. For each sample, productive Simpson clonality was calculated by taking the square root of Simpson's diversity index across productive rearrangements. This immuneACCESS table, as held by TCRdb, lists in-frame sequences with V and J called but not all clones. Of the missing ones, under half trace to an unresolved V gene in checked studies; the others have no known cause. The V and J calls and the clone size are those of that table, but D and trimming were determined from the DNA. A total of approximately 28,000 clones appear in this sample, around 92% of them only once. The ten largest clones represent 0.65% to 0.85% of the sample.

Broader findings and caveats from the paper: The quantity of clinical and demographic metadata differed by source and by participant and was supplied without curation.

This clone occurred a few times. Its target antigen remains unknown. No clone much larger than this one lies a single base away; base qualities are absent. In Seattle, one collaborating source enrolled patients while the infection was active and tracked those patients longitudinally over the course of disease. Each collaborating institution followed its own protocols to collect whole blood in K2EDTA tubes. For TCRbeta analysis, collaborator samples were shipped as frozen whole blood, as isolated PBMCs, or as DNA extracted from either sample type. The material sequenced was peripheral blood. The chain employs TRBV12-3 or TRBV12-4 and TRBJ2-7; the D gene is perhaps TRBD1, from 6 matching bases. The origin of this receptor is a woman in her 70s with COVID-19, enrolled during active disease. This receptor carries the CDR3 CASSTGSSYEQYF. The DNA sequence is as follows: TGTGCCAGCAGCACAGGGAGCTCCTACGAGCAGTACTTC.